The 32 T cell receptor beta chains below all came from one sample that was sequenced in a study of T cells in women clearing cervical HPV infection. Clones were sequenced by immunoSEQ multiplex PCR, and TCRdb holds only the in-frame ones, with some missing. The listing records around 16,000 clones. Input material: blood buffy coat. These receptors came from a woman between 18 and 75 years old with a cervical HPV16 infection that either progressed to CIN3+ or cleared (not recorded which).

Comments on this clone: The read falls 3 residues short of the CDR3 end, and the missing part is taken from the germline J gene. The rearrangement links TRBV18 to TRBJ1-2; perhaps TRBD1 as D (6 bases). The CDR3 has 14 residues. The germline V gene has CDR1 KGHSH and CDR2 LQKENI. The chain's CDR3 is CASSLAGGPYDYTF. CDR3 DNA (partial): TGTGCCAGCTCACTGGCGGGGGGGCCGTACGAC.

Comments on this clone: The read ends 3 residues shy of where the CDR3 ends; the end is completed using the germline J gene. V and J are TRBV5-1 and TRBJ2-5, with a weak D call TRBD1 (6 bases). The ends were cut back, 0 bases at V and 3 bases at J, with 9 bases in the middle. The germline V gene has CDR1 SGHRS and CDR2 YFSETQ. This CDR3 is 14 amino acids long. Here the CDR3 reads CASSLGTVEETQYF. Incomplete CDR3 DNA: TGCGCCAGCAGCTTGGGGACAGTGGAAGAGACC.

As to this clone: The observed sequence ends 3 residues before the CDR3 terminus, with the missing tail filled in from the germline J gene. The chain combines TRBV7-6 with TRBJ2-3; 8 bases map to TRBD2. CDR1 SGHVS and CDR2 FNYEAQ come from the germline V gene. This CDR3 contains 15 residues. The chain's CDR3 is CASSPRGAGVETQYF. The CDR3 DNA, read in part, is TGTGCCAGCAGCCCCCGGGGAGCGGGGGTAGAGACG.

Comments on this clone: The read ends 3 residues before the CDR3 terminus; that terminus is restored from the germline J gene. V and J are TRBV20-1 and TRBJ2-7; TRBD2 aligns across 9 bases. With 2 bases clipped from V and 6 bases from J, the junction kept 11 bases outside the gene matches. The CDR3 is 15 residues long. In germline, CDR1 is DFQATT, CDR2 SNEGSKA (reference sequence). The CDR3 bases that were read are TGCAGTGCTAGAACCCCGAATAGCGGGAGAAGCGAG. Translated, it gives CSARTPNSGRSE. The CDR3 reads in full as CSARTPNSGRSEQYF.

CDR3 residues: CASSPQDSHHYGYTF. CDR3 DNA (partial): TGTGCCAGCTCACCACAGGACAGTCATCACTATGGC. V gene TRBV18 combines with J gene TRBJ1-2; a possible D gene is TRBD1 (6 bases). Sequencing ends 3 residues short of the CDR3 end; the germline J gene provides the rest. CDR3 length equals 15 residues. V shed 1 base and J shed 3 bases, with 12 bases lying between them. CDR1 and CDR2 (germline): KGHSH, LQKENI. Full variable domain (rest looked up from reference TRBV18 and TRBJ1-2): NAGVMQNPRHLVRRRGQEARLRCSPMKGHSHVYWYRQLPEEGLKFMVYLQKENIIDESGMPKERFSAEFPKEGPSILRIQQVVRGDSAAYFCASSPQDSHHYGYTFGSGTRLTVV.

CDR3 DNA (partial): TGTGCCAGCCGGGATTCAGGGTTGAACACAGATACG. As protein: CASRDSGLNTDT. The full CDR3 reads CASRDSGLNTDTQYF. The chain combines TRBV6-2 or TRBV6-3 with TRBJ2-3, with D tentatively TRBD1 or TRBD2 (5 bases each). The read ends 3 residues before the CDR3 terminus; that terminus is restored from the germline J gene. Germline-derived CDR1 and CDR2 are MNHEY and SVGEGT. Trimming cost V 8 bases and J 2 bases, with 17 bases left between them. The CDR3 covers 15 residues.

A note on this clone: The missing CDR3 end, 3 residues past where the read stops, is filled in from the germline J gene. J is TRBJ1-6 and V is TRBV5-1; D unresolved. The germline V gene has CDR1 SGHRS and CDR2 YFSETQ. V dropped 4 bases and J dropped 8 bases, with 7 bases sitting between them. There are 12 residues in the CDR3. The CDR3 protein is CASSLKDSPLHF. Partial CDR3 DNA: TGCGCCAGCAGCCTAAAAGATTCACCC.

Concerning this clone itself: The sequence runs out 3 residues before the end of the CDR3; the remainder is reconstructed from the germline J gene. The V call is TRBV19, the J call TRBJ1-2, with a tentative D call TRBD1 (6 bases). The CDR3 is 17 residues long. Trimming shortened V by 0 bases and J by 7 bases, and 21 bases separated the two germline ends. Germline loops: CDR1 LNHDA, CDR2 SQIVND (reference sequence). The covered CDR3 bases are TGTGCCAGTAGTATAGATCGGGGGGCCGACAGACAGCGTGGC. It yields the protein CASSIDRGADRQRG. The CDR3 in full is CASSIDRGADRQRGYTF.

Its frequency marks this clone as medium-sized (0.01 to 0.1%). The observed sequence ends 3 residues before the CDR3 terminus, with the missing tail filled in from the germline J gene. The chain uses TRBV18 and TRBJ1-2, with 8 bases fitting TRBD1. The CDR3 runs 15 residues. Losses at the gene ends were 2 bases for V and 6 bases for J; bases not matched to a gene: 8. Germline CDR1 and CDR2: KGHSH and LQKENI. The sequenced part of the CDR3 DNA is TGTGCCAGCTCACCATCGTCAGGGGGCTATGATGGC. Protein sequence: CASSPSSGGYDG. The entire CDR3 reads CASSPSSGGYDGYTF.

With respect to this clone: The read terminates 3 residues ahead of where the CDR3 ends, so the germline J gene completes it. J is TRBJ1-1 and V is TRBV19, with 9 bases matching TRBD1. This CDR3 region has 14 residues. Germline lookup yields CDR1 LNHDA and CDR2 SQIVND (reference sequence). V gave up 5 bases and J gave up 1 base; unmatched junction bases: 2. The CDR3 is CASSGGQGNTEAFF. Incomplete CDR3 DNA: TGTGCCAGTAGTGGGGGACAGGGGAACACTGAA.

In the case of this clone: The observed sequence ends 3 residues before the CDR3 terminus, with the missing tail filled in from the germline J gene. V gene TRBV7-2 combines with J gene TRBJ2-5, with 7 bases that match TRBD2. The CDR3 runs 15 residues. Per the germline V gene, CDR1 is SGHTA and CDR2 is FQGNSA. V shed 7 bases, J shed 6 bases, and the junction held 14 bases outside the gene matches. The CDR3 reads CASNIWEGIAKTQYF. The sequenced part of the CDR3 DNA is TGTGCCAGCAACATTTGGGAGGGGATTGCGAAGACC.

Of note for this clone: From the germline J gene comes the end of the CDR3, since the read stops 3 residues before it. The chain uses TRBV5-6 and TRBJ2-5, with D possibly TRBD2 on 5 matching bases. This CDR3 comprises 14 residues. Trimming pared 0 bases from V and 3 bases from J, leaving 9 bases between. Per germline, CDR1 SGHDT and CDR2 YYEEEE. The chain's CDR3 is CASSLGTFKETQYF. The CDR3 DNA, read in part, is TGTGCCAGCAGCTTGGGGACTTTCAAAGAGACC.

Turning to this clone: Read coverage stops 3 residues before the CDR3 terminus; the germline J gene supplies the remainder. The V call is TRBV18, the J call TRBJ2-2, with D unclear. This CDR3 spans 15 amino acids. Per germline, CDR1 KGHSH and CDR2 LQKENI. Here the CDR3 reads CASSPKAPYNSPLFF. CDR3 bases read: TGTGCCAGCTCACCAAAGGCACCGTATAATTCACCG.

Concerning this clone itself: The missing CDR3 end, 3 residues past where the read stops, is filled in from the germline J gene. The genes are TRBV2 and TRBJ1-4, with D possibly TRBD1 on 5 matching bases. The CDR3 consists of 14 residues. Trimming stripped 7 bases from V and 3 bases from J, with 12 bases between. Germline-derived CDR1 and CDR2 are SNHLY and FYNNEI. The CDR3 spells CASKRDRPNEKLFF. CDR3 bases read: TGTGCCAGCAAGAGAGACAGACCTAATGAAAAA.

Comment on this clone: The observed sequence ends 3 residues before the CDR3 terminus, with the missing tail filled in from the germline J gene. The chain joins TRBV2 to TRBJ2-1; a possible D gene is TRBD2 (7 bases). The CDR3 has 14 amino acids. V was cut by 7 bases and J by 6 bases, with 16 bases left in between. Germline lookup yields CDR1 SNHLY and CDR2 FYNNEI. CDR3 DNA (partial): TGTGCCAGCAAGGGGGGGGCTAGTCCCAATGAG. As protein: CASKGGASPNE. The full CDR3 reads CASKGGASPNEQFF.

Points on this clone: Read sequence stops 3 residues before the CDR3 end, and the germline J gene provides the missing end. The chain recombines TRBV7-3 with TRBJ2-2, with 7 nucleotides matching TRBD2. The V and J ends lost 2 bases and 8 bases, in that order; junction bases with no gene match: 2. The CDR3 extends over 13 amino acids. CDR1 and CDR2 from the germline V gene are SGHTA and FQGTGA. CDR3 bases read: TGTGCCAGCAGCTTATTACTAGCGGGGGAG. It codes for CASSLLLAGE. The entire CDR3 sequence reads CASSLLLAGELFF.

A word on this clone: Sequencing ends 3 residues short of the CDR3 end; the germline J gene provides the rest. This chain connects TRBV7-3 to TRBJ2-2; 7 bases fit TRBD1. The junction had 8 bases not matched to a gene; V was cut back by 5 bases and J by 5 bases. CDR1 SGHTA and CDR2 FQGTGA come from the germline V gene. This CDR3 contains 15 residues. CDR3: CASSVDRVATGELFF. The DNA read from the CDR3 is TGTGCCAGCAGCGTAGACAGGGTGGCGACCGGGGAG.

A remark on this clone: Read coverage stops 3 residues before the CDR3 terminus; the germline J gene supplies the remainder. The chain couples TRBV5-1 to TRBJ2-2; tentatively, D is TRBD2 (6 bases). The CDR3 has 15 amino acids. The V end lost 7 bases, the J end lost 1 base, and 14 bases lay between the germline ends. Germline assignment: CDR1 SGHRS and CDR2 YFSETQ. The CDR3: CASGEAAGNTGELFF. CDR3 DNA (partial): TGCGCCAGCGGGGAGGCTGCGGGGAACACCGGGGAG.

As for this clone: Read data end 3 residues before the CDR3 end; the end is taken from the germline J gene. The V call is TRBV20-1, the J call TRBJ1-1, with 7 bases lining up with TRBD1. Germline values: CDR1 DFQATT, CDR2 SNEGSKA (reference sequence). CDR3 length: 13 amino acids. This CDR3 reads CSASDRARDGAFF. The CDR3 DNA, read in part, is TGCAGTGCTAGTGACAGGGCCCGTGACGGA.

Comment on this clone: The read ends 3 residues before the CDR3 terminus; that terminus is restored from the germline J gene. The chain links TRBV7-8 to TRBJ1-3; D ambiguous. V was clipped by 1 base and J by 3 bases, with 7 bases between them. Germline assignment: CDR1 SGHVS and CDR2 FQNEAQ. The CDR3 runs to 14 residues. CDR3 protein: CASSLELFGNTIYF. Partial CDR3 DNA: TGTGCCAGCAGCTTAGAACTTTTTGGAAACACC.

A remark on this clone: The CDR3 goes on 3 residues after the read ends, and that part is filled in from the germline J gene. V gene TRBV20-1 combines with J gene TRBJ2-1; 13 bases are shared with TRBD2. The J segment lost 8 bases and the V segment lost 3 bases, leaving 4 bases of the junction unmatched. The V gene's germline CDR1 is DFQATT and CDR2 SNEGSKA (reference sequence). The CDR3 length is 14 residues. Partial CDR3 DNA: TGCAGTGCTAGGGTACTAGCGGGAGGGTATGAG. Amino acid sequence: CSARVLAGGYE. The whole CDR3 protein reads CSARVLAGGYEQFF.

In regard to this clone: The junction shows a germline mismatch at one end, possibly a read error. The read ends 3 residues shy of where the CDR3 ends; the end is completed using the germline J gene. Other nucleotide sequences in the sample specify the same CDR3. The J gene is TRBJ2-6, the V gene TRBV2; no firm D call. This CDR3 has 14 residues. The germline V gene encodes CDR1 SNHLY and CDR2 FYNNEI. The sequenced part of the CDR3 DNA is TGTGCTAGCAGTCCCAGCTCTGGGGCCAACGTC. Translated, it gives CASSPSSGANV. The whole CDR3 is CASSPSSGANVLTF.

Turning to this clone: The CDR3 goes on 3 residues after the read ends, and that part is filled in from the germline J gene. V and J are TRBV7-2 and TRBJ2-7, with 7 positions matching TRBD1. The CDR3 length is 15 residues. CDR1 and CDR2 from the germline V gene are SGHTA and FQGNSA. V trimming: 5 bases; J trimming: 1 base; junction bases outside the gene matches: 8. CDR3 protein: CASSRGGEESYEQYF. The CDR3 DNA, read in part, is TGTGCCAGCAGCAGAGGGGGCGAAGAATCCTACGAG.

This clone is identified as medium-sized from frequency. The CDR3 end is not reached by the read, which stops 3 residues before it; the germline J gene fills it in. V usage is TRBV6-4 and J usage is TRBJ2-3, with 9 bases fitting TRBD2. V was clipped by 2 bases and J by 4 bases; unmatched bases: 1. The CDR3 length is 14 residues. Germline loops: CDR1 MRHNA, CDR2 SNTAGT. This CDR3 reads CASSDVAGADTQYF. The sequenced part of the CDR3 DNA is TGTGCCAGCAGTGACGTAGCGGGAGCAGATACG.

The sequenced CDR3 bases are TGCGCCAGCAGCTTCGGGGAAACGGATGGC. As protein: CASSFGETDG. The complete CDR3 protein is CASSFGETDGYTF. V gene TRBV5-1 combines with J gene TRBJ1-2; D unclear. The CDR3 end falls 3 residues outside the read, so it is completed with the germline J gene. Germline V lookup: CDR1 SGHRS, CDR2 YFSETQ. V lost 2 bases to trimming and J lost 6 bases, with 11 bases between them. The length of the CDR3 is 13 residues. Full variable domain (missing parts from reference TRBV5-1 and TRBJ1-2): KAGVTQTPRYLIKTRGQQVTLSCSPISGHRSVSWYQQTPGQGLQFLFEYFSETQRNKGNFPGRFSGRQFSNSRSEMNVSTLELGDSALYLCASSFGETDGYTFGSGTRLTVV.

To note about this clone: With the read ending 3 residues before the CDR3 end, the germline J gene is used to fill in that end. The sample carries other DNA sequences with the same CDR3. The chain has TRBV18 and TRBJ1-2; TRBD1 matches 7 bases. CDR3 length equals 18 residues. In germline, CDR1 is KGHSH, CDR2 LQKENI. The CDR3: CASSPVSGTALSYNDYTF. The sequenced part of the CDR3 DNA is TGTGCCAGCTCCCCAGTCTCCGGGACAGCCCTTTCCTACAATGAC.

Note on this clone: The CDR3 is cut off 3 residues early in the read; its end comes from the germline J gene. The rearrangement joins TRBV20-1 to TRBJ2-3; 10 bases match TRBD1. The CDR3 loop spans 14 amino acids. CDR1 and CDR2 from the germline V gene are DFQATT and SNEGSKA (reference sequence). V lost 5 bases and J lost 0; bases outside the gene matches: 2. The CDR3 here is CSAGGQGSTDTQYF. Partial CDR3 DNA: TGCAGTGCTGGGGGACAGGGGAGCACAGATACG.

As regards this clone: The read is 3 residues too short to cover the CDR3 end, so that end is filled in from the germline J gene. This chain uses TRBV28 with TRBJ2-7, with D maybe TRBD2 (5 bases). The germline V and J ends were trimmed by 10 bases and 4 bases, with 17 bases remaining between them. The CDR3 has 13 amino acids. The V gene's germline CDR1 is MDHEN and CDR2 SYDVKM. CDR3 DNA (partial): TGTGCCACCCCGAGACTATACGGGTACGAG. The encoded protein is CATPRLYGYE. The CDR3, in full, reads CATPRLYGYEQYF. The full variable domain, in which reference TRBV28 and TRBJ2-7 provide the parts outside the CDR3, is DVKVTQSSRYLVKRTGEKVFLECVQDMDHENMFWYRQDPGLGLRLIYFSYDVKMKEKGDIPEGYSVSREKKERFSLILESASTNQTSMYLCATPRLYGYEQYFGPGTRLTVT.

Turning to this clone: The read comes to an end 3 residues before the CDR3 does, leaving the germline J gene to fill in the end. V is TRBV20-1 and J is TRBJ2-7; D is perhaps TRBD2 (6 bases). CDR1 is DFQATT and CDR2 is SNEGSKA in the germline V gene (reference sequence). CDR3 length equals 14 residues. The V end lost 6 bases, the J end lost 6 bases, and 21 bases lay between the germline ends. The chain's CDR3 is CSAHGEASTGEQYF. CDR3 DNA (partial): TGCAGTGCCCACGGGGAGGCTTCTACGGGCGAG.

This clone is deemed medium-sized by its frequency. Read coverage stops 3 residues before the CDR3 terminus; the germline J gene supplies the remainder. The genes are TRBV19 and TRBJ2-7; TRBD1 agrees at 9 bases. CDR3 length: 15 amino acids. The V gene end was trimmed by 4 bases and the J gene end by 1 base; junction bases not matched to a gene: 5. Looked up from germline, CDR1 is LNHDA and CDR2 is SQIVND (reference sequence). The CDR3 region is CASSTPGQGSYEQYF. The CDR3 DNA, read in part, is TGTGCCAGTAGTACCCCGGGACAGGGTTCCTACGAG. Full variable domain (remainder filled in from reference TRBV19 and TRBJ2-7): DGGITQSPKYLFRKEGQNVTLSCEQNLNHDAMYWYRQDPGQGLRLIYYSQIVNDFQKGDIAEGYSVSREKKESFPLTVTSAQKNPTAFYLCASSTPGQGSYEQYFGPGTRLTVT.

This clone is called medium-sized based on its frequency. Coverage ceases 3 residues before the CDR3 finishes, and the germline J gene fills in the end. V and J are TRBV6-1 and TRBJ2-5; 16 positions agree with TRBD2. The V segment lost 3 bases and the J segment 2 bases; nucleotides outside the gene matches: 0. Per the germline V gene, CDR1 is MNHNS and CDR2 is SASEGT. The CDR3 consists of 16 residues. CDR3 sequence reads: CASSEGLAGGQETQYF. The sequenced part of the CDR3 DNA is TGTGCCAGCAGTGAGGGACTAGCGGGGGGGCAAGAGACC.

As for this clone: The DNA ends 3 residues before the CDR3 does, and the rest of the CDR3 is filled in from the germline J gene. This rearrangement joins TRBV19 to TRBJ1-2; tentative D call: TRBD1 (6 bases). V lost 3 bases, J lost 4 bases, and 9 bases lay in between. The CDR3 is 13 residues long. Germline V lookup: CDR1 LNHDA, CDR2 SQIVND (reference sequence). CDR3 sequence reads: CASSIRDTYGYTF. CDR3 bases read: TGTGCCAGTAGTATTCGGGACACCTATGGC.